This T cell receptor (beta chain) was obtained from a study of cytotoxic CD8 clonotypes in ibrutinib-treated CLL. Study in general: Patients: fewer than 12 relapsed/refractory, roughly 14 treatment-naive, some 18 IGHV unmutated.

CDR1 and CDR2 from the germline V gene are SGHNT and YYREEE (reference sequence). The CDR3 has 13 amino acids. The ends were cut back, 4 bases at V and 4 bases at J, with 11 bases in the middle. Profiled with immunoSEQ multiplex PCR; TCRdb holds only in-frame clones, not every one. The top ten hold 3.3% of the sample, which has under 150,000 clones, approximately 81% seen once. The sequencing here drew on PBMCs, taken after 24 months of ibrutinib treatment. The chain combines TRBV5-4 with TRBJ1-1, with TRBD1 as a possible D gene (5 bases). The clonotype was recovered from a human donor with chronic lymphocytic leukemia. CDR3 sequence (DNA): TGTGCCAGCAGCCCCCAGGGCGGCACTGAAGCTTTCTTT. As protein: CASSPQGGTEAFF.